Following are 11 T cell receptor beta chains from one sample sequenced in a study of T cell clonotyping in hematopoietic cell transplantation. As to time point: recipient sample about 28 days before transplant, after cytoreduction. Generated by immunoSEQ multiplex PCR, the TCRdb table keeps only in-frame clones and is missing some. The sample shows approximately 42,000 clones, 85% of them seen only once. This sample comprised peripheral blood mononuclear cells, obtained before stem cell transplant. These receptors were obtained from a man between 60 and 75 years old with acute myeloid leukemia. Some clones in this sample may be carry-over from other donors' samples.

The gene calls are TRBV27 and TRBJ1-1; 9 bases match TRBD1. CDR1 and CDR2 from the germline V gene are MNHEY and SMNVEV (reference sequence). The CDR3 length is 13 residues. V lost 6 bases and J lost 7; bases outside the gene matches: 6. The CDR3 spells CASRLQGAYEAFF. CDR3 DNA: TGTGCCAGCAGATTACAGGGGGCGTATGAAGCTTTCTTT.

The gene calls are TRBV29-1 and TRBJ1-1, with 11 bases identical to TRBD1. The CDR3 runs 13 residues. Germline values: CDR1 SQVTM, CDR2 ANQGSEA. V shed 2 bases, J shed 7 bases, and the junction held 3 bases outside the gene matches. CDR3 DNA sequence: TGCAGCGTTGAAAGGGACAGGGGGATTGAAGCTTTCTTT. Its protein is CSVERDRGIEAFF.

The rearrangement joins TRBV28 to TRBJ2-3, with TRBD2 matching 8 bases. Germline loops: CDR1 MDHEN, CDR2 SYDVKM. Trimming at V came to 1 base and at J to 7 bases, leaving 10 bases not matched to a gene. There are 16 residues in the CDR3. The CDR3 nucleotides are TGTGCCAGCAGTTTATCGACGGGGGGGGGCAGGAATACGCAGTATTTT. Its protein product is CASSLSTGGGRNTQYF.

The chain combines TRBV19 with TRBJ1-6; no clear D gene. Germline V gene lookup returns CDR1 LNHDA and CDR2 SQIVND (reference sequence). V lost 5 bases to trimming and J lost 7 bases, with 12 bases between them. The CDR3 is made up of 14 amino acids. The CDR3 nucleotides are TGTGCCAGTAGTCCGGCGGGCCTCAATTCACCCCTCCACTTT. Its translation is CASSPAGLNSPLHF.

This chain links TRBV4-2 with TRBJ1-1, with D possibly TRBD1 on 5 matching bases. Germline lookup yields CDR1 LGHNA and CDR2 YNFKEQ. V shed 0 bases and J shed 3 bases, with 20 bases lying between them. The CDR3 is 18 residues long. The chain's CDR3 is CASSQDKLAGKLDTEAFF. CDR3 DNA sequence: TGTGCCAGCAGCCAAGATAAATTGGCAGGGAAGTTGGACACTGAAGCTTTCTTT.

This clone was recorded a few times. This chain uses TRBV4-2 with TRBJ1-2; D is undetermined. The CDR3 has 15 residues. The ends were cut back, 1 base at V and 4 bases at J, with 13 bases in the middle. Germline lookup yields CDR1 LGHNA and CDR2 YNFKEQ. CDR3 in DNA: TGTGCCAGCAGCCAAGTGGAAGGGTTGCCCTATGGCTACACCTTC. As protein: CASSQVEGLPYGYTF.

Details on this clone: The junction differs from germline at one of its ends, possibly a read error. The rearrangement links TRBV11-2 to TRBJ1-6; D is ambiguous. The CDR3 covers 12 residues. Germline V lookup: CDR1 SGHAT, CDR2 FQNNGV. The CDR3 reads CASSRWDSPLHF. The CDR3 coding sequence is TGTGCCAGCAGCAGGTGGGATTCCCCCCTCCACTTT.

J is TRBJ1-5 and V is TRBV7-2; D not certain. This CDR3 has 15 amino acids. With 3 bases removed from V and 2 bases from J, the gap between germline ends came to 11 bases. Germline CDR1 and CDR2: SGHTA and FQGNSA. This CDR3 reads CASSLERRGNQPQHF. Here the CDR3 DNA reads TGTGCCAGCAGCTTGGAAAGGAGGGGCAATCAGCCCCAGCATTTT. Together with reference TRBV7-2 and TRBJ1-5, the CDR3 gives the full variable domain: GAGVSQSPSNKVTEKGKDVELRCDPISGHTALYWYRQSLGQGLEFLIYFQGNSAPDKSGLPSDRFSAERTGGSVSTLTIQRTQQEDSAVYLCASSLERRGNQPQHFGDGTRLSIL.

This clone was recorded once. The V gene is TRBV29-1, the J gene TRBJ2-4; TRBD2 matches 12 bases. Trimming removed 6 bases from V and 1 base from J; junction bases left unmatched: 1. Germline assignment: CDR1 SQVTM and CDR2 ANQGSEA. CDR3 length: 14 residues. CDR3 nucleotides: TGCAGCGTAGGACTAGCGGGGGCCAAAAACATTCAGTACTTC. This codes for CSVGLAGAKNIQYF.

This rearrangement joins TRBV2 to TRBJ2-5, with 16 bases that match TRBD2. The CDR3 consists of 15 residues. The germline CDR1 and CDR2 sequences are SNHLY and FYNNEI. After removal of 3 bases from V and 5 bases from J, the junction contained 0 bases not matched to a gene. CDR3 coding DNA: TGTGCCAGCAGTGAGGGACTAGCGGGGGGGGAGACCCAGTACTTC. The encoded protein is CASSEGLAGGETQYF. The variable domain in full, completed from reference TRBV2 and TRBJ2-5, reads EPEVTQTPSHQVTQMGQEVILRCVPISNHLYFYWYRQILGQKVEFLVSFYNNEISEKSEIFDDQFSVERPDGSNFTLKIRSTKLEDSAMYFCASSEGLAGGETQYFGPGTRLLVL.

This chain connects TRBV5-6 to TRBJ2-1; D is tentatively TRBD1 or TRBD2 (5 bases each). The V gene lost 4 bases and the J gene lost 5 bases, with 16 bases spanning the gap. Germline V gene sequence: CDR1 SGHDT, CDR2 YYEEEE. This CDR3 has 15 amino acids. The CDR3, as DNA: TGTGCCAGCAGCCTGGGGCAGGGTAGCGACAATGAGCAGTTCTTC. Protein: CASSLGQGSDNEQFF.